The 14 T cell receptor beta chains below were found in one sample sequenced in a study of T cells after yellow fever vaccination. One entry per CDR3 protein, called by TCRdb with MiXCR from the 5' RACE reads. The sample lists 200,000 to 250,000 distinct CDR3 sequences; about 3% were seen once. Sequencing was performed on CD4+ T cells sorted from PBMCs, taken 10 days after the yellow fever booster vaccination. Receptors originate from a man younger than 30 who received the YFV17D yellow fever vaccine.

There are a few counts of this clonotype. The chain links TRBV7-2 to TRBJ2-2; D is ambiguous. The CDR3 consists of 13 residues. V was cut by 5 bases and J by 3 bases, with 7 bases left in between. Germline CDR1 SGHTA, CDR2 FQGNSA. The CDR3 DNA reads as TGTGCCAGCAGCCTGACCCACACCGGGGAGCTGTTTTTT. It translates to CASSLTHTGELFF.

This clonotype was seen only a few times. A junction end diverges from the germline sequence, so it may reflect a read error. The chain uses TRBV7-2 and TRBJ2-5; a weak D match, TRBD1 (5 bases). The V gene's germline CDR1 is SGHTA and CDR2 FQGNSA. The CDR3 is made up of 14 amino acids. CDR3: CASSLSRTQGTQYF. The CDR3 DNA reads TGTGCCAGCAGCTTATCTAGGACACAAGGGACCCAGTACTTC.

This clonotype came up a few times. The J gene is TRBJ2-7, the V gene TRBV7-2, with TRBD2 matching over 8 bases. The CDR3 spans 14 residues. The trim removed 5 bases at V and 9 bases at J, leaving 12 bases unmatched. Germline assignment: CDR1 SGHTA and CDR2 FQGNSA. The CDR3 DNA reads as TGTGCCAGCAGCCCCCGGACTAGCAAAAACGGGCAGTACTTC. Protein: CASSPRTSKNGQYF.

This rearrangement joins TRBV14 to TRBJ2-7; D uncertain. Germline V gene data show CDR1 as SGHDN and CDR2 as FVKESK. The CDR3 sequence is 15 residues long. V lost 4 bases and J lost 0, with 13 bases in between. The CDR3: CASSLRNSNSYEQYF. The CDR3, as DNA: TGTGCCAGCAGCCTCAGAAATTCAAACTCCTACGAGCAGTACTTC.

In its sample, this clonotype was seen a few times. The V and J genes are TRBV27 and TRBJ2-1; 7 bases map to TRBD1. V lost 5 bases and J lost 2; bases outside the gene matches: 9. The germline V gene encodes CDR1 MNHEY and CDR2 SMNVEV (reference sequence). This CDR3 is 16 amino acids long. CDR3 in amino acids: CASSRKTGKPYNEQFF. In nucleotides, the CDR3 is TGTGCCAGCAGTCGAAAGACAGGGAAACCCTACAATGAGCAGTTCTTC.

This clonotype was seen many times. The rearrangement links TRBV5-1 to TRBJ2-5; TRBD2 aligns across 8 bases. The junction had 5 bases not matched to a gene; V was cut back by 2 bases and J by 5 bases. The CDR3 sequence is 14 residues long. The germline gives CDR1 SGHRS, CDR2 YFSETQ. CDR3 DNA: TGCGCCAGCAGCTTTTCGGAGCGGGGGGAGACCCAGTACTTC. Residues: CASSFSERGETQYF.

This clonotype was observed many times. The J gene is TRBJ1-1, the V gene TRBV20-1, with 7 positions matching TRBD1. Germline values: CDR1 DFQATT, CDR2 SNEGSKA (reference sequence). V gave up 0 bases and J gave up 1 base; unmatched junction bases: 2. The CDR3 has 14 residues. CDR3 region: CSAREGQPNTEAFF. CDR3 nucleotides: TGCAGTGCTAGAGAGGGACAGCCGAACACTGAAGCTTTCTTT.

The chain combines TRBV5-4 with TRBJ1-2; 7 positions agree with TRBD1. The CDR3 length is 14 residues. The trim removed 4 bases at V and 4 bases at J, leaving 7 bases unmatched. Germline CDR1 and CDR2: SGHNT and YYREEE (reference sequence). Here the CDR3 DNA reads TGTGCCAGCAGCAATTCCGGGACAGTCTATGGCTACACCTTC. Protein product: CASSNSGTVYGYTF.

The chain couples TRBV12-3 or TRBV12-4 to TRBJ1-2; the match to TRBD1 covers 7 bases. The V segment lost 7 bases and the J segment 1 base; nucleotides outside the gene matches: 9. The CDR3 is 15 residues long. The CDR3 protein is CASTLRQGDNYGYTF. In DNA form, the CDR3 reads TGTGCCAGCACGCTGAGACAGGGAGATAACTATGGCTACACCTTC.

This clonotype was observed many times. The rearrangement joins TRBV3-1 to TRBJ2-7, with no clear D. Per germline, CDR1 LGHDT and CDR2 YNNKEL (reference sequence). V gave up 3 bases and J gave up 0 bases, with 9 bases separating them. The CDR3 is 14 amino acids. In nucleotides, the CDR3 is TGTGCCAGCAGCCAGTCTCTCGTCTCCTACGAGCAGTACGTC. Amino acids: CASSQSLVSYEQYV.

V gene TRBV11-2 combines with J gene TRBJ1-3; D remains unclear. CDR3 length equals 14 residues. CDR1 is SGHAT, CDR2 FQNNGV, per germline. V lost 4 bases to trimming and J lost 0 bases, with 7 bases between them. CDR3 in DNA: TGTGCCAGCAGCTCCCGAGACTCTGGAAACACCATATATTTT. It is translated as CASSSRDSGNTIYF.

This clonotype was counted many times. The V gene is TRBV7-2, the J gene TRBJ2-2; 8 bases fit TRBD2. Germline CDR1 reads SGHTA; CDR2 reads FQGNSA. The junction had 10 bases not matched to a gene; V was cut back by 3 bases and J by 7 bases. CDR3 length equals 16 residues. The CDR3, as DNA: TGTGCCAGCAGCTTGATGATCGGGGGGGCAGGCGGGGAGCTGTTTTTT. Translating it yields CASSLMIGGAGGELFF.

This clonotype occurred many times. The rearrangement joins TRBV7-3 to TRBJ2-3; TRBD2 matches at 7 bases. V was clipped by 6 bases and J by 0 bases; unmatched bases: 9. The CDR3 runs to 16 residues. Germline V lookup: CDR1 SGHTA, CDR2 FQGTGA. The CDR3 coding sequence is TGTGCCAGCAGGAAGTTGGGAGCGGGGAGCACAGATACGCAGTATTTT. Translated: CASRKLGAGSTDTQYF.

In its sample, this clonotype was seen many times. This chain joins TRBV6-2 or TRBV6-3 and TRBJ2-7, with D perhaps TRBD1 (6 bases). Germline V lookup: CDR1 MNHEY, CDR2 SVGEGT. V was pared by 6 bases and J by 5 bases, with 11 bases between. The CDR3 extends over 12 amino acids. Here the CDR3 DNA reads TGTGCCAGCAGGGCCAGGGGAAACGAGCAGTACTTC. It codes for CASRARGNEQYF.